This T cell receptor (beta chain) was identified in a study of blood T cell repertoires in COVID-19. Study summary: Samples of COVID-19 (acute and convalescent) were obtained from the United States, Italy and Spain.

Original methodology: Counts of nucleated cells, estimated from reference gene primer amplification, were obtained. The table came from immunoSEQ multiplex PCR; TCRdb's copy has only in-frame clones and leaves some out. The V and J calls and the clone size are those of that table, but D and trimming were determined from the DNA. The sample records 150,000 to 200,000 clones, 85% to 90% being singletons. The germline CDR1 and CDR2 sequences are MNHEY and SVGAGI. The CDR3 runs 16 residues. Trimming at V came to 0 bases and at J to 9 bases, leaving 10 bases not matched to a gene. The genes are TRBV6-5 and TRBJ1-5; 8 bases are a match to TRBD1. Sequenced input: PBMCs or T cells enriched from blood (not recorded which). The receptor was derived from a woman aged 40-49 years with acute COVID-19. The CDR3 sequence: CASSYSTGGGLGPQHF. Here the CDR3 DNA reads TGTGCCAGCAGTTACTCTACAGGGGGTGGGTTGGGGCCCCAGCATTTT.